This TCR beta chain was observed in a study of blood T cell repertoires in COVID-19. This CDR3 spans 15 amino acids. V lost 3 bases and J lost 6, with 17 bases in between. Germline V gene data show CDR1 as MNHEY and CDR2 as SMNVEV (reference sequence). Participants were aged 18 to 89 years from around 25 US areas. Methods used by the authors: From reference gene primer amplification, estimates of nucleated cell counts were derived. Clones were sequenced by immunoSEQ multiplex PCR, and TCRdb holds only the in-frame ones, with some missing. Clone size and V and J calls were adopted from that table, with D and trimming inferred from the DNA. The sample consists of about 100,000 clones, around 85% of them appearing once.

Material: PBMCs or T cells enriched from blood (not recorded which). This sequence originates from a woman in her 50s who had recovered from COVID-19. V and J are TRBV27 and TRBJ1-2; D unclear. The CDR3 DNA reads as TGTGCCAGCAGTTTCAACTCAGGTTTTATAGATGGCTACACCTTC. Residues: CASSFNSGFIDGYTF.